Sequencing of this T cell receptor beta chain was carried out in a study of cytomegalovirus exposure and HLA in healthy donors (dated by TCRdb to 2016 to 2017). Regarding the research as a whole: According to a later analysis, the roughly 120 validation repertoires were produced on the same platform as the 680 or so repertoires of the first cohort. The study aimed to test whether signatures of past pathogen exposure could be identified by cataloging public T cell receptors. In addition to the first cohort of several hundred subjects, a separate validation cohort of approximately 130 different subjects was used. To predict cytomegalovirus infection status, the study brought together high-throughput TCR immunosequencing, statistical association of individual TCRs with disease status, and machine learning.

Library prep was done by the immunoSEQ multiplex PCR assay. The study's processing was this. A statistical classification framework was developed to diagnose cytomegalovirus status using the catalog of TCR beta chain sequences. Imported from immuneACCESS, the table was reduced by TCRdb to in-frame sequences with V and J called. These copies leave out some clones; in studies compared against another copy, an unresolved V gene accounts for under half, and the cause of the remainder is not known. V, J and clone size are taken as reported in that table, and D and trimming were inferred from the DNA itself. This sample comprises roughly 68,000 clones, 96% of them detected only once. The ten largest clones represent approximately 2.5% of the sample. What the study reported, not specific to this receptor: In both the original and validation cohorts, the classifier was reported to diagnose cytomegalovirus status with high specificity and sensitivity. Across donors, most TCR sequences were observed very rarely, whereas some public TCRs were present in many individuals. A later analysis found that TCRs clustered in the first cohort also tended to co-occur in the 120 validation repertoires, with more than 90% of cluster scores above 0. The authors suggested that the approach could potentially be generalized to other disease states and immunological phenotypes. In vitro tests confirmed that a few of the cytomegalovirus-associated TCR beta chains recognize cytomegalovirus antigens. A later analysis lacked HLA typing for the validation cohort, so it scored co-occurrence in that cohort across all 120 or so repertoires. A total of 164 TCR beta chains were listed by the study as associated with cytomegalovirus.

Including cysteine and phenylalanine, the CDR3 has 13 amino acids. This entry keeps only the CDR3 DNA: 39 bases, framed from base 1. V loses 5 bases, J loses 2 bases, and the germline ends lie 10 bases apart. The germline V gene (reference sequence) specifies MNHEY as CDR1 and SMNVEV as CDR2. The donors were included in the validation cohort of over a hundred subjects, a group kept apart from the roughly 690-subject first cohort. A note on this clone: There is no known antigen for this receptor. No clone much larger than this one lies a single base away; base qualities are absent.

Sequenced material: PBMCs. This sequence originates from a young man in good health and CMV-seronegative. Recombination joined TRBV27 with TRBJ2-7; the D region possibly corresponds to TRBD1 (6 bases align). The CDR3 is CASSPTGTYEQYF. At the DNA level, the sequence is TGTGCCAGCAGTCCGACAGGAACCTACGAGCAGTACTTC.